The 32 T cell receptor beta chains in this list originate from one sample, sequenced in a study of T cells in Graves' hyperthyroidism and ophthalmopathy (dated by TCRdb to between 2018 and 2021). The library came from multiplex PCR. TCRdb shows the sequencer as Illumina HiSeq 2000. TCR beta CDR3 regions were amplified from RNA transcripts. A first-round RT-PCR of the TCR CDR3 used the HTBI primer set with the Qiagen OneStep RT-PCR kit. TCRdb reworked the public reads: Q25 trimming with fastp, MiXCR clone assembly, productive beta chains retained. Each record represents a unique CDR3 protein, reported with the most common genes and DNA among its rows. The sample profile shows about 570,000 distinct CDR3 sequences; more than 45% of them were found once. The ten largest account for 19% of the sample. The sequenced material came from peripheral blood or thyroid tissue (not recorded which). The receptors stem from an adult woman with Graves' disease, either hyperthyroidism or ophthalmopathy (not recorded which).

This clonotype has ten or more counts. The chain is built from TRBV6-1 and TRBJ1-2; 10 bases match TRBD1. Germline V lookup: CDR1 MNHNS, CDR2 SASEGT. The CDR3 contains 15 residues. V lost 2 bases to trimming and J lost 5 bases; unmatched junction nucleotides: 5. CDR3 sequence: CASSERTGGVYGYTF. The CDR3 DNA reads as TGTGCCAGCAGTGAACGGACAGGGGGGGTTTATGGCTACACCTTC.

The genes are TRBV25-1 and TRBJ1-3, with D uncertain. The CDR3 runs to 13 residues. Germline values: CDR1 MGHDK, CDR2 SYGVNS. Between the trimmed V and J ends, which lost 3 bases and 4 bases, there was a span of 7 bases. In nucleotides, the CDR3 is TGTGCCAGCAGTGACACAAGGGGAAACACCATATATTTT. Its protein product is CASSDTRGNTIYF.

The chain is built from TRBV29-1 and TRBJ1-1; D ambiguous. V dropped 5 bases and J dropped 6 bases, with 16 bases sitting between them. Per germline, CDR1 SQVTM and CDR2 ANQGSEA. The CDR3 spans 13 residues. The CDR3 DNA sequence: TGCAGCGTTCAGTCTTTGAGAGTCGCTGAAGCTTTCTTT. Amino acid sequence: CSVQSLRVAEAFF. Full variable domain (rest looked up from reference TRBV29-1 and TRBJ1-1): SAVISQKPSRDICQRGTSLTIQCQVDSQVTMMFWYRQQPGQSLTLIATANQGSEATYESGFVIDKFPISRPNLTFSTLTVSNMSPEDSSIYLCSVQSLRVAEAFFGQGTRLTVV.

In its sample, this clonotype was seen a few times. The chain recombines TRBV2 with TRBJ1-2; TRBD1 matches at 8 bases. Germline values: CDR1 SNHLY, CDR2 FYNNEI. The ends lost 5 bases at V and 5 bases at J; junction bases unmatched: 7. The CDR3 runs to 14 residues. CDR3 amino acids: CASSRWDRNYGYTF. The CDR3 DNA is TGTGCCAGCAGTCGCTGGGACAGGAATTATGGCTACACCTTC.

This rearrangement joins TRBV7-9 to TRBJ1-2, with TRBD1 matching over 10 bases. Per germline, CDR1 SEHNR and CDR2 FQNEAQ (reference sequence). The CDR3 totals 16 residues. Trimming at V came to 6 bases and at J to 0 bases, leaving 7 bases not matched to a gene. The CDR3: CASSPDRGPANYGYTF. CDR3 coding DNA: TGTGCCAGCAGTCCTGACAGGGGGCCAGCTAACTATGGCTACACCTTC.

This clonotype was seen repeatedly, ten times or more. The chain is built from TRBV4-1 and TRBJ1-6; D unresolved. The CDR3 length is 16 residues. V was clipped by 3 bases and J by 6 bases, with 15 bases between them. CDR1 MGHRA and CDR2 YSYEKL come from the germline V gene. As DNA, the CDR3 is TGCGCCAGCAGCCAGGGGTTGGTCGGATTTAATTCACCCCTCCACTTT. Translating it yields CASSQGLVGFNSPLHF.

This chain connects TRBV3-1 to TRBJ2-7; a possible D gene is TRBD2 (6 bases). Trimming removed 3 bases from V and 2 bases from J, with 14 bases in between. This CDR3 contains 15 residues. From germline, CDR1 is LGHDT and CDR2 YNNKEL (reference sequence). The chain's CDR3 is CASSHPGTATYEQYF. In DNA, the CDR3 is TGTGCCAGCAGCCATCCCGGGACTGCTACCTACGAGCAGTACTTC.

V is TRBV24-1 and J is TRBJ2-5; D is uncertain. Germline V lookup: CDR1 KGHDR, CDR2 SFDVKD. V lost 11 bases, J lost 5 bases, and 23 bases lay in between. CDR3 length equals 15 residues. The CDR3 protein is CASSPFPNTGETQYF. In DNA, the CDR3 is TGTGCCAGCAGCCCCTTTCCGAACACCGGGGAGACCCAGTACTTC.

The rearrangement uses TRBV29-1 and TRBJ1-1, with no clear D. Germline CDR1 and CDR2: SQVTM and ANQGSEA. V was trimmed by 7 bases and J by 6 bases, leaving 12 bases between them. The CDR3 extends over 11 amino acids. CDR3 coding DNA: TGCAGCGCCTTAGGCGGTCCTGAAGCTTTCTTT. This codes for CSALGGPEAFF.

The chain joins TRBV10-3 to TRBJ1-2, with D unresolved. V dropped 2 bases and J dropped 1 base, with 11 bases sitting between them. In germline, CDR1 is ENHRY, CDR2 SYGVKD. This CDR3 spans 15 amino acids. For the CDR3, the DNA is TGTGCCATCAGTGAGGAGGGCGGAGATAACTATGGCTACACCTTC. Encoded protein: CAISEEGGDNYGYTF.

Comments on this clonotype: Being one base from a much bigger clone, this may be a read error. This chain joins TRBV10-3 and TRBJ1-6; 7 nucleotides line up with TRBD1. After removal of 3 bases from V and 8 bases from J, the junction contained 7 bases not matched to a gene. The length of the CDR3 is 15 residues. Germline loops: CDR1 ENHRY, CDR2 SYGVKD. The CDR3 nucleotides read TGTGCCATCAGTGAAGTCGGGACAGATTATTCACCCCTCCACTTT. This codes for CAISEVGTDYSPLHF.

The genes are TRBV29-1 and TRBJ2-7; TRBD1 might be the D (6 bases). Trimming stripped 1 base from V and 7 bases from J, with 11 bases between. This CDR3 contains 12 residues. Looked up from germline, CDR1 is SQVTM and CDR2 is ANQGSEA. The CDR3 reads CSVEVQGREQYF. The CDR3 DNA sequence: TGCAGCGTTGAAGTACAGGGTAGGGAGCAGTACTTC.

This clonotype was counted many times. The CDR3 DNA reads TGTGCCATCAGAGGCACAGGGAACGGGGAGCTGTTTTTT. Its translation: CAIRGTGNGELFF. This chain joins TRBV10-3 and TRBJ2-2; a weak D match, TRBD1 (6 bases). This CDR3 is 13 amino acids long. With 6 bases removed from V and 7 bases from J, the gap between germline ends came to 12 bases. Germline assignment: CDR1 ENHRY and CDR2 SYGVKD.

This chain connects TRBV2 to TRBJ2-7; weak D call: TRBD2 (6 bases). Germline V CDR1 and CDR2: SNHLY, FYNNEI. The CDR3 spans 15 residues. Trimming took 3 bases from V and 1 from J, leaving 13 bases between them. CDR3 region: CASSDRRGRSYEQYF. As DNA, the CDR3 is TGTGCCAGCAGTGATAGGCGGGGAAGATCCTACGAGCAGTACTTC.

Of note for this clonotype: A read error may explain this, as a much larger clone is one base away. The J gene is TRBJ1-2, the V gene TRBV20-1, with a tentative D call TRBD1 (6 bases). Germline CDR1 reads DFQATT; CDR2 reads SNEGSKA (reference sequence). This CDR3 has 14 residues. The DNA of the CDR3 is TGCAGTGCTAGTCCCCCGGGGGGGGGCAATGGCTGCACCTTC. Translating it yields CSASPPGGGNGCTF.

In this sample, this clonotype turned up many times. V gene TRBV7-2 combines with J gene TRBJ1-3; D remains unclear. The germline gives CDR1 SGHTA, CDR2 FQGNSA. Trimming cost V 1 base and J 0 bases, with 13 bases left between them. The CDR3 loop spans 17 amino acids. CDR3 in amino acids: CASSLGVRVFSGNTIYF. CDR3 nucleotide sequence: TGTGCCAGCAGCTTAGGGGTTAGGGTTTTCTCTGGAAACACCATATATTTT.

The V and J genes are TRBV7-2 and TRBJ1-6; 11 nucleotides line up with TRBD1. This CDR3 spans 14 amino acids. CDR1 SGHTA and CDR2 FQGNSA come from the germline V gene. V dropped 5 bases and J dropped 16; count of bases not matched to a gene: 10. CDR3 sequence: CASSKGTGGFRLHF. CDR3 nucleotides: TGTGCCAGCAGCAAGGGGACAGGGGGTTTCCGACTCCACTTT.

Concerning this clonotype: A much larger clone lies one base from this, so it may be a read error. The V gene is TRBV27, the J gene TRBJ1-1; perhaps TRBD1 as D (5 bases). Germline assignment: CDR1 MNHEY and CDR2 SMNVEV (reference sequence). The CDR3 is 15 residues long. This chain's CDR3 is CASSLWAGRMTGAFF. In DNA, the CDR3 is TGTGCCAGCAGTTTATGGGCAGGGCGGATGACTGGAGCTTTCTTT.

Details on this clonotype: The junction differs from germline at one of its ends, possibly a read error. This sequence joins TRBV19 and TRBJ2-6, with D perhaps matching TRBD1 or TRBD2 (6 bases each). This CDR3 is built from 12 residues. The V gene's germline CDR1 is LNHDA and CDR2 SQIVND (reference sequence). The CDR3 bases are TGTGCCAGTAGTTCACAGGGAGGAACTGAAGCTTTC. This sequence encodes CASSSQGGTEAF.

This clonotype was detected a few times. The chain has TRBV29-1 and TRBJ1-1, with 7 bases identical to TRBD1. This CDR3 comprises 13 residues. The V and J ends lost 7 bases and 0 bases, in that order; junction bases with no gene match: 5. The germline CDR1 and CDR2 sequences are SQVTM and ANQGSEA. CDR3 sequence (DNA): TGCAGCGAAACGGACAGGATGAACACTGAAGCTTTCTTT. Translating gives CSETDRMNTEAFF.

Points on this clonotype: One end of the junction fails to match germline, which may point to a read error. V and J are TRBV10-3 and TRBJ1-5; 7 bases align to TRBD1. Germline V CDR1 and CDR2: ENHRY, SYGVKD. CDR3 length: 15 residues. The CDR3 DNA sequence: TGTGCCAGCAGTTACTCTGCAGGGGGTTTACAGCCCCAGCATTTT. Its translation: CASSYSAGGLQPQHF.

This clonotype occurred many times. For the CDR3, the DNA is TGTGCCACCGGGCCATCGAGCTCCTACGAGCAGTACTTC. It yields the protein CATGPSSSYEQYF. The chain is built from TRBV10-3 and TRBJ2-7, with D unresolved. V lost 10 bases and J lost 0, with 13 bases in between. The CDR3 covers 13 residues. Looked up from germline, CDR1 is ENHRY and CDR2 is SYGVKD.

V and J are TRBV20-1 and TRBJ1-4; D is uncertain. The germline CDR1 and CDR2 sequences are DFQATT and SNEGSKA (reference sequence). Trimming pared 0 bases from V and 10 bases from J, leaving 18 bases between. CDR3 length equals 15 residues. The CDR3 nucleotides are TGCAGTGCTAGAGATGGGTTGTGCGAGGACGGAAAACTGTTTTTT. Translating gives CSARDGLCEDGKLFF.

This clonotype was observed at least ten times. The CDR3 sequence is CASRRQGFSYEQYF. The DNA of the CDR3 is TGTGCCAGCAGACGACAGGGCTTCTCCTACGAGCAGTACTTC. This chain links TRBV6-5 with TRBJ2-7, with 7 bases aligning to TRBD1. Per germline, CDR1 MNHEY and CDR2 SVGAGI. Trimming took 6 bases from V and 0 from J; bases not matched to a gene: 5. This CDR3 has 14 residues.

This clonotype was detected only once. V gene TRBV7-9 combines with J gene TRBJ2-1; 8 bases match TRBD1. Germline CDR1 is SEHNR and CDR2 is FQNEAQ (reference sequence). V lost 5 bases, J lost 9 bases, and 12 bases stayed unmatched. CDR3 length: 15 residues. The CDR3 loop is CASSPGRAGGLEQFF. CDR3 in DNA: TGTGCCAGCAGCCCAGGGCGAGCAGGGGGCCTTGAGCAGTTCTTC.

The rearrangement uses TRBV29-1 and TRBJ1-4, with D perhaps matching TRBD1 (5 bases). Germline V lookup: CDR1 SQVTM, CDR2 ANQGSEA. The CDR3 is 12 residues long. Trimming shortened V by 7 bases and J by 8 bases, and 14 bases separated the two germline ends. Here the CDR3 DNA reads TGCAGCGCTAAGACAGTGGACGAAAAACTGTTTTTT. The encoded protein is CSAKTVDEKLFF.

This clonotype was counted between two and nine times. The V gene is TRBV15, the J gene TRBJ1-1, with 7 positions matching TRBD1. The germline V gene encodes CDR1 LNHNV and CDR2 YYDKDF (reference sequence). The CDR3 spans 17 residues. V lost 0 bases and J lost 1; bases outside the gene matches: 8. As DNA, the CDR3 is TGTGCCACCAGCAGAGATGACACGGGACAGCGGAACACTGAAGCTTTCTTT. This codes for CATSRDDTGQRNTEAFF.

This clonotype appeared once. The rearrangement joins TRBV10-2 to TRBJ1-2, with 7 bases identical to TRBD1. V lost 5 bases and J lost 7; bases outside the gene matches: 7. The CDR3 spans 13 residues. Germline V gene data show CDR1 as WSHSY and CDR2 as SAAADI. This chain's CDR3 is CASSSRDRAGYTF. The CDR3, as DNA: TGCGCCAGCAGTAGCCGGGACAGAGCTGGCTACACCTTC.

The V gene is TRBV7-9, the J gene TRBJ1-3; D perhaps matches TRBD1 (6 bases). Germline V gene data show CDR1 as SEHNR and CDR2 as FQNEAQ (reference sequence). The CDR3 totals 19 residues. Trimming shortened V by 6 bases and J by 2 bases, and 26 bases separated the two germline ends. The CDR3 loop reads CASRPLGAEDTEAGNTIYF. For the CDR3, the DNA is TGTGCCAGCAGACCGTTGGGGGCGGAGGACACTGAAGCTGGAAACACCATATATTTT.

This clonotype came up many times. CDR3 amino acids: CASSLGGAGGGGYTF. The CDR3 bases are TGTGCCAGCAGTTTAGGGGGGGCAGGGGGCGGTGGCTACACCTTC. The chain is built from TRBV12-3 or TRBV12-4 and TRBJ1-2, with TRBD1 identical over 8 bases. The CDR3 loop spans 15 amino acids. Trimming at V came to 1 base and at J to 7 bases, leaving 8 bases not matched to a gene.

The genes are TRBV7-9 and TRBJ2-7, with 7 bases fitting TRBD1. Germline CDR1 SEHNR, CDR2 FQNEAQ (reference sequence). V shed 5 bases, J shed 3 bases, and the junction held 10 bases outside the gene matches. The CDR3 sequence is 15 residues long. Here the CDR3 DNA reads TGTGCCAGCAGCAACACCGGGACAGAAGGCTACGAGCAGTACTTC. It specifies CASSNTGTEGYEQYF.

This clonotype was observed a few times. The rearrangement joins TRBV25-1 to TRBJ1-1; D gene ambiguous. This CDR3 region has 13 residues. V dropped 4 bases and J dropped 1 base, with 7 bases sitting between them. Germline V gives CDR1 MGHDK, CDR2 SYGVNS. The CDR3 DNA is TGTGCCAGCAGTGCCCAGAGGAACACTGAAGCTTTCTTT. This sequence encodes CASSAQRNTEAFF.